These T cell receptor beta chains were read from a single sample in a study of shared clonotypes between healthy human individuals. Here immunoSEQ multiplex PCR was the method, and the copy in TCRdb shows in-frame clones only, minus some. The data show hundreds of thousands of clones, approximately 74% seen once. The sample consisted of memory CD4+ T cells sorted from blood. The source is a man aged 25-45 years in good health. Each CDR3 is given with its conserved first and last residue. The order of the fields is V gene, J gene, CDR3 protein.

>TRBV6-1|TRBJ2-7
CASSEGGQGARSNYEQYF
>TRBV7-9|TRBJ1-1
CASRDTNTEAFF
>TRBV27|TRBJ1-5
CASRGVGNQPQHF
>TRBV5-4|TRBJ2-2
CASSLVPGPNTGELFF
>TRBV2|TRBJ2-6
CASKVEGGNVLTF
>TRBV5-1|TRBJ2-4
CASSSTGSGVDIQYF
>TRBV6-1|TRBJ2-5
CASSGGHQETQYF
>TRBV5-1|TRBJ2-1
CASSLGDSGRGSYNEQFF
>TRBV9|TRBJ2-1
CASSVDSSGWNEQFF
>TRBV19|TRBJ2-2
CASTTAAGIWSGELFF
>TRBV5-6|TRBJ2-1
CASSLTYEQFF
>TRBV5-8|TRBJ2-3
CASSRGQSGTDTQYF
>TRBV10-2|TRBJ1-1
CASMGGRKINTEAFF
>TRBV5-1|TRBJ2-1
CASSLGPSGRPVINEQFF
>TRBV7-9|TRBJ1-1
CASSLSRNTEAFF
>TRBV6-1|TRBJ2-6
CASSEALLSGRARANVLTF
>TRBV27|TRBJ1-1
CASSWGQPAEAFF
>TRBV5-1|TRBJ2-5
CASSGTGTGVETQYF
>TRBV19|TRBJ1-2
CASSTISGKDYGYTF
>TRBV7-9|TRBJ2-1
CASSGASGDNEQFF
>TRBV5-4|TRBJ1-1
CASSSSGTLNTEAFF
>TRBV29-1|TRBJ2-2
CSVDISGSIGGELFF
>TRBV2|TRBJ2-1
CASSDWTGGYNEQFF
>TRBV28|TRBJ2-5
CASSLGTEETQYF
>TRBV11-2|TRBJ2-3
CASSRTTDTQYF
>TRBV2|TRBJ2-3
CASSGGKGGGADTQYF
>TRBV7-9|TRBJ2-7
CASSSPLAGEYEQYF
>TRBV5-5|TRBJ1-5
CASSYRTGTNQPQHF
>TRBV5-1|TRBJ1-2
CASSLGQGLYGYTF
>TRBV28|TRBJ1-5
CASSLNQGSGGNQPQHF
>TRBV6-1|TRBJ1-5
CASSVDRADQPQHF
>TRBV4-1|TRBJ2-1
CASSREVSQYEQFF
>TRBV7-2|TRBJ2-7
CAGSLHGPASYEQYF
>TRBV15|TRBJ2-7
CATSRDQTSSDEQYF
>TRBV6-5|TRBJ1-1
CASSDIRQTEAFF
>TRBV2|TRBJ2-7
CASGPHTAVYEQYF
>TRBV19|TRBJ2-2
CASSTSGPSTGELFF
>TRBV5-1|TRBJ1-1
CASKSGGTAIEAFF
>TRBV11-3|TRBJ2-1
CASSPQWGSGRRGEQFF
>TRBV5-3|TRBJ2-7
CARSWTSGETYEQYF
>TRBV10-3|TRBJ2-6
CAISLSGANVLTF
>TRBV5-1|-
CASSLGQGGYEQYF
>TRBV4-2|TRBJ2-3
CASSQRVPADTQYF
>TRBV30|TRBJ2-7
CAWSAGASYEQYF
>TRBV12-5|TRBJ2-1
CASGAGAPTWNEQFF
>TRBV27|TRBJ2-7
CASSLSRSPRKYEQYF
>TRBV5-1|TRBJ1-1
CASSRGRDTEAFF
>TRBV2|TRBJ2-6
CASRFSGANVLTF
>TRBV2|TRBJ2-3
CASSDGRGGQGDTQYF